This T cell receptor beta chain originates from a study of T-cell reconstitution after alpha-beta-depleted transplantation in children (dated by TCRdb to the mid-2010s). Study-wide context: Using TCR repertoire profiling, the study followed T-cell immune reconstitution in a quantitative way in children after TCRalphabeta/CD19-depleted allogeneic hematopoietic cell transplantation.

The treatment or condition label for this specimen denotes: allogeneic hematopoietic cell transplantation with graft depleted of TCRalphabeta T cells and CD19 B cells. The transplant recipients were children given TCRalphabeta/CD19-depleted allogeneic hematopoietic cell grafts. The method was PCR. Sequencing relied on an Illumina HiSeq 2500. Molecular barcoding was employed in the preparation of TCR libraries, with unique molecular identifiers being used to normalize TCRbeta repertoire quantification. In TCRdb, the public reads were trimmed at Q25 with fastp and aligned with MiXCR, with productive beta chains retained. Rows matching on CDR3 protein sequence are summarized as one entry with the most common DNA and genes. Here the sample has 200,000 to 250,000 distinct CDR3 sequences; roughly 10% occur a single time. Clones ranked in the top ten supply 28% of the sample. What the study reported, not specific to this receptor: Over subsequent months, a decline in hyperexpanded clone frequencies was noted, and after one year, T-cell counts and TCRbeta diversity were mostly ascribed to newly produced T cells. The apparently early alphabetaT-cell count recovery about two months after transplant was reportedly dependent on only several hundred rapidly expanded clones derived from non-depleted graft cells. In some patients, the high TCRbeta diversity seen at day 60 was put down to recipient T cells and intrathymic progenitors that had survived conditioning.

From cysteine to phenylalanine, the CDR3 is 12 amino acids long. Only the CDR3 DNA is retained, 36 bases long and in frame from the first base. At the junction V is shortened by 2 bases and J by 7 bases, with 5 bases in between. CDR1 MNHEY and CDR2 SVGAGI were looked up in the germline V gene. This clonotype was counted at least ten times. Its specific antigen is unknown. Qualities for individual bases were not recorded, and no much larger clone is one base off. The source was PBMCs, collected before TCRalphabeta/CD19-depleted stem cell transplant. The receptor comes from a child in the first two years of life with acute myeloid leukemia, due to receive a stem cell transplant. This chain joins TRBV6-5 to TRBJ2-2; the D gene is not confidently resolved. The CDR3 region: CASSYGDGELFF. The DNA reads as follows: TGTGCCAGCAGTTACGGCGACGGGGAGCTGTTTTTT.